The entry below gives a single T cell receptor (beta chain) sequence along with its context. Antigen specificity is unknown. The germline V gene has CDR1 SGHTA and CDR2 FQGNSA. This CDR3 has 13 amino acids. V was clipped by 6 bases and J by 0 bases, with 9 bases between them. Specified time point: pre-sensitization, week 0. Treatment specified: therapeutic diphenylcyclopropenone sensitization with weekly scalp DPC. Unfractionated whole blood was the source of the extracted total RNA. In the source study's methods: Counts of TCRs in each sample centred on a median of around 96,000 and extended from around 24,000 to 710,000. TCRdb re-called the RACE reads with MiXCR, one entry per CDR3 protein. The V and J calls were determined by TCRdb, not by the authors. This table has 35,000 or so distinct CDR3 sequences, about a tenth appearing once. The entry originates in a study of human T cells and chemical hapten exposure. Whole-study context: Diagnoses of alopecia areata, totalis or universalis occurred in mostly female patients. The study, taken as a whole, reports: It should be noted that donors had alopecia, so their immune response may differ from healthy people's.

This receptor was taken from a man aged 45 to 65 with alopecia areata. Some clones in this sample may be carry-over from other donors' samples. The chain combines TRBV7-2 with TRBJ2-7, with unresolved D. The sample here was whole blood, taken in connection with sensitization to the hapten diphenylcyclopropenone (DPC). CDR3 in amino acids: CASSLSGSYEQYF. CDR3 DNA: TGTGCCAGCAGTTTGTCCGGCTCCTACGAGCAGTACTTC.